The 8 T cell receptor beta chains reported below all come from one sample, sequenced in a study of blood T cell repertoires in COVID-19. The repertoire was sequenced with immunoSEQ multiplex PCR; TCRdb's copy has only in-frame clones and lacks some. The sample shows roughly 170,000 clones, about 80% of them seen only once. The sample taken for sequencing was PBMCs or T cells enriched from blood (not recorded which). These receptors all stem from a man between 50 and 59 years old who had recovered from COVID-19.

The rearrangement joins TRBV9 to TRBJ2-5; 9 bases are shared with TRBD1. The CDR3 has 15 residues. V was pared by 1 base and J by 1 base, with 2 bases of the junction left unmatched. CDR1 and CDR2 from the germline V gene are SGDLS and YYNGEE. The CDR3 DNA is TGTGCCAGCAGCGTAATGGGACAGGGCCAAGAGACCCAGTACTTC. This sequence encodes CASSVMGQGQETQYF.

This clone came up once. The CDR3 is CASSPGGSSTDTQYF. The CDR3 DNA reads as TGTGCCAGCAGTCCGGGGGGCAGCAGCACAGATACGCAGTATTTT. The rearrangement links TRBV27 to TRBJ2-3; D possibly corresponds to TRBD2 (7 bases). Germline CDR1 MNHEY, CDR2 SMNVEV (reference sequence). CDR3 length: 15 amino acids. V shed 5 bases and J shed 0 bases, with 12 bases lying between them.

The gene calls are TRBV28 and TRBJ1-2; D gene ambiguous. The CDR3 covers 13 residues. Germline V lookup: CDR1 MDHEN, CDR2 SYDVKM. Between the trimmed V and J ends, which lost 4 bases and 2 bases, there was a span of 8 bases. The CDR3 loop is CASSSFPNYGYTF. The CDR3 DNA reads TGTGCCAGCAGTTCCTTCCCCAACTATGGCTACACCTTC.

The chain couples TRBV19 to TRBJ2-2; D is perhaps TRBD1 (6 bases). This CDR3 is 14 amino acids long. In germline, CDR1 is LNHDA, CDR2 SQIVND (reference sequence). V was cut by 3 bases and J by 3 bases, with 8 bases left in between. CDR3 amino acids: CASSIGQHTGELFF. CDR3 nucleotides: TGTGCCAGTAGTATTGGACAGCACACCGGGGAGCTGTTTTTT.

V and J are TRBV3-1 (or the pseudogene TRBV3-2) and TRBJ2-2, with unresolved D. The CDR3 contains 13 residues. Per germline, CDR1 LGHDT and CDR2 YNNKEL (reference sequence). Deletions cut 8 bases from V and 2 bases from J, with 9 bases between. The CDR3 loop is CASRPRNTGELFF. The CDR3 DNA reads TGTGCCAGCCGTCCCAGAAACACCGGGGAGCTGTTTTTT.

The V call is TRBV6-2 or TRBV6-3, the J call TRBJ2-7; weak D call: TRBD2 (5 bases). The CDR3 sequence is 15 residues long. The V end lost 0 bases, the J end lost 6 bases, and 15 bases lay between the germline ends. Looked up from germline, CDR1 is MNHEY and CDR2 is SVGEGT. This CDR3 reads CASSYSGPLRGEQYF. CDR3 DNA: TGTGCCAGCAGTTACTCCGGTCCTCTCCGGGGCGAGCAGTACTTC.

This clone was seen a few times. This rearrangement joins TRBV4-1 to TRBJ1-6; D gene uncertain. Germline V lookup: CDR1 MGHRA, CDR2 YSYEKL. V lost 1 base and J lost 7, with 8 bases in between. The CDR3 extends over 14 amino acids. CDR3 in DNA: TGCGCCAGCAGCCAAGGGCTGACAAATTCACCCCTCCACTTT. It encodes CASSQGLTNSPLHF.

This rearrangement joins TRBV5-5 to TRBJ1-2; D remains ambiguous. Germline assignment: CDR1 SGHKS and CDR2 YYEKEE (reference sequence). This CDR3 is built from 14 residues. The germline V and J ends were trimmed by 1 base and 8 bases, with 15 bases remaining between them. In nucleotides, the CDR3 is TGTGCCAGCAGCTTGAACGGAGCCGAGGGCGGCTACACCTTC. Encoded protein: CASSLNGAEGGYTF.